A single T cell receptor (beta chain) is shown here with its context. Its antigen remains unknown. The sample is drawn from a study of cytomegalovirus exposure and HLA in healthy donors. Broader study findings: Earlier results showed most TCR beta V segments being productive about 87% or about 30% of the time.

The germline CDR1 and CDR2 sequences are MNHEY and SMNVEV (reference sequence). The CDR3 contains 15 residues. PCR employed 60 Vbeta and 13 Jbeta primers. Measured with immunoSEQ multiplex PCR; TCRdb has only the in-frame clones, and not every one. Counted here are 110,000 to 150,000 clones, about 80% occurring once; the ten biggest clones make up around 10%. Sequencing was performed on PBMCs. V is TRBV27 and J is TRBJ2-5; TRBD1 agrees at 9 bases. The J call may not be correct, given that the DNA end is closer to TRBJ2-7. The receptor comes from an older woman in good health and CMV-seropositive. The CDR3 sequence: CASSLTGTGTYEQYF. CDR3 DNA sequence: TGTGCCAGCAGTTTAACCGGGACAGGGACCTACGAGCAGTACTTC.